This entry describes one T cell receptor (beta chain). The data originate from a study of shared clonotypes between healthy human individuals. V lost 0 bases to trimming and J lost 3 bases, with 14 bases between them. Looked up from germline, CDR1 is ENHRY and CDR2 is SYGVKD. The CDR3 sequence is 16 residues long. This table comes from immunoSEQ multiplex PCR, and its TCRdb copy is limited to in-frame clones, with some not included. The sample shows 2 million to 3 million clones, over 85% of them seen only once. This chain joins TRBV10-3 and TRBJ1-2, with D unresolved. This receptor was taken from a young man in good health. The sequencing sample was made of naive CD4+ T cells sorted from blood. Stated subset: CD45RA+ positively selected. The CDR3 DNA follows: TGTGCCATCAGTGAGTCGACCCGCGCCGGCGACTATGGCTACACCTTC. It specifies CAISESTRAGDYGYTF.